This T cell receptor beta chain was captured in a study of T cells in Graves' hyperthyroidism and ophthalmopathy. Broader study findings: A model using 13 V-J features told ophthalmopathy apart from stable hyperthyroidism.

No ophthalmopathy progression within 18 months constituted stable Graves' hyperthyroidism. Patients were excluded because of uncontrolled infection, other autoimmune disease, pregnancy or lactation. Regions amplified from RNA transcripts were the TCR beta CDR3 regions. Initially, a first-round RT-PCR of the TCR CDR3 employed the HTBI primer set. TCRdb used MiXCR to reprocess the multiplex PCR reads, holding one entry per CDR3 protein. The repertoire holds around 540,000 distinct CDR3 sequences, with around 42% as singletons. Germline values: CDR1 SEHNR, CDR2 FQNEAQ (reference sequence). J was trimmed by 1 base and V by 5 bases; bases with no gene match: 5. The CDR3 is 15 amino acids. Notes on this clonotype: Its antigen is still unknown.

The chain is built from TRBV7-9 and TRBJ1-1; 9 bases agree with TRBD1. Sequenced sample: peripheral blood or thyroid tissue (not recorded which). The receptor was isolated from a woman between 18 and 30 years old with Graves' hyperthyroidism. The CDR3 coding sequence is TGTGCCAGCAGCCTTACAGGGGGCTGGAACACTGAAGCTTTCTTT. Protein: CASSLTGGWNTEAFF.